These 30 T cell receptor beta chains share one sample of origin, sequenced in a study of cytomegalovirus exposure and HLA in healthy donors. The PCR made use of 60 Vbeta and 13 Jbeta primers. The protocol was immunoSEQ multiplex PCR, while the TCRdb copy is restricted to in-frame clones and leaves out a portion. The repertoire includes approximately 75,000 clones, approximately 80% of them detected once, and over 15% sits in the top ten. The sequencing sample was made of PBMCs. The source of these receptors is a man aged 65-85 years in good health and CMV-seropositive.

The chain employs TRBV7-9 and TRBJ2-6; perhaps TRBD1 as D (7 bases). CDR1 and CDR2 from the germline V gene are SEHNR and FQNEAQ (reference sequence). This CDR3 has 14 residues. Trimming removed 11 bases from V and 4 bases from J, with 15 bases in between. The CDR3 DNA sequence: TGTGCCGTTTCCAGGGGGGCCGGGGCCAACGTCCTGACTTTC. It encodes CAVSRGAGANVLTF.

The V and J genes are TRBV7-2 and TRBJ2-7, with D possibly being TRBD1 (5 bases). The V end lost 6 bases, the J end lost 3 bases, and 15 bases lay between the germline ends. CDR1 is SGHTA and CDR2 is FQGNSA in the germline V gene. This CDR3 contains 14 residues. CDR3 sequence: CASRPRGSYYEQYF. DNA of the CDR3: TGTGCCAGCAGACCAAGGGGCTCCTACTACGAGCAGTACTTC. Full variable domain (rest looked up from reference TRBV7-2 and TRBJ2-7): GAGVSQSPSNKVTEKGKDVELRCDPISGHTALYWYRQSLGQGLEFLIYFQGNSAPDKSGLPSDRFSAERTGGSVSTLTIQRTQQEDSAVYLCASRPRGSYYEQYFGPGTRLTVT.

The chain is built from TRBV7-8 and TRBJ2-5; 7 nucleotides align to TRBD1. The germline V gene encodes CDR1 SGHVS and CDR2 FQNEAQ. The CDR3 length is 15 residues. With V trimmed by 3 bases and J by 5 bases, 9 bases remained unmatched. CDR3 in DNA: TGTGCCAGCAGCTTGGACAGGATAAGACAGGAGACCCAGTACTTC. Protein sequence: CASSLDRIRQETQYF.

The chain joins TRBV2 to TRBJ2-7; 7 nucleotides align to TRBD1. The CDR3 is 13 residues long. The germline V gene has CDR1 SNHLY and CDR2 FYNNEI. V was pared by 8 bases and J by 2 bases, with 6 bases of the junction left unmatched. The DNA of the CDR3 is TGTGCCAGCCTCGGGACAGTCACCTACGAGCAGTACTTC. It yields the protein CASLGTVTYEQYF.

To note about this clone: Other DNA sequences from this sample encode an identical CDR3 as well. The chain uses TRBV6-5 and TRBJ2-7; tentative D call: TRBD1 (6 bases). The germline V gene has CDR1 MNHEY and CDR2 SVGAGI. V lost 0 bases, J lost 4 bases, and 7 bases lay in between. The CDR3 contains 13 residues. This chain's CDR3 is CASSYSRGYEQYF. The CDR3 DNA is TGTGCCAGCAGTTACTCCAGGGGATACGAGCAGTACTTC.

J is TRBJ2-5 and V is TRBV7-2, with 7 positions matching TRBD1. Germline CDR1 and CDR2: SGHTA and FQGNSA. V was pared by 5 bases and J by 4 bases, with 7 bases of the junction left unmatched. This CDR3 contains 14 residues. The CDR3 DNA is TGTGCCAGCAGCACGGGACAGCGACGAGAGACCCAGTACTTC. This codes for CASSTGQRRETQYF.

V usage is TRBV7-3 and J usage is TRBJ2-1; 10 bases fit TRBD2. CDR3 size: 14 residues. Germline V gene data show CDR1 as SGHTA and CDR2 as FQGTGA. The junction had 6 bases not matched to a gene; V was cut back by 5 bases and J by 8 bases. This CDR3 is CASSAGTSAYEQFF. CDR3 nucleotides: TGTGCCAGCAGCGCGGGGACTAGCGCGTATGAGCAGTTCTTC.

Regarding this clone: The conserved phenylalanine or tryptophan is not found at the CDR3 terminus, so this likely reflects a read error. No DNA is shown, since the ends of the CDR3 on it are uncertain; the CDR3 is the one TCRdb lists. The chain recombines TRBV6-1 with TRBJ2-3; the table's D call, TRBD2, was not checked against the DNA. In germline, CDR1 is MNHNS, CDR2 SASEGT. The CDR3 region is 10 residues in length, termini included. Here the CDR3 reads CASSEWGVVI.

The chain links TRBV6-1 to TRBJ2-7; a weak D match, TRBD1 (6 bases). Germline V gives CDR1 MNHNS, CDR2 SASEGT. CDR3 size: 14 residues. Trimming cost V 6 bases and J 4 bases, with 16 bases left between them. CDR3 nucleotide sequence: TGTGCCAGCAGCCCTCCGGGACACTCTTACGAGCAGTACTTC. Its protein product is CASSPPGHSYEQYF.

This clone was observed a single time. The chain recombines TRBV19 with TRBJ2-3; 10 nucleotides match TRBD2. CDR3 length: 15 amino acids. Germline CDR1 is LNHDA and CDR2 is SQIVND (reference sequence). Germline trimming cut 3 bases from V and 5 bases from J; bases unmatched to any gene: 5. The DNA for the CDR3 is TGTGCCAGTAGTATCCAGCGGGGGGGTCGAGATACGCAGTATTTT. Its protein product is CASSIQRGGRDTQYF.

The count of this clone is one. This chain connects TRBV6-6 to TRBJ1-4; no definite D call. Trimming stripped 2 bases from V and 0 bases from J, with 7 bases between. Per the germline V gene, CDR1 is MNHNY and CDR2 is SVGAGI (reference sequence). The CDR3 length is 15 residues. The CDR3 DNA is TGTGCCAGCAGTTACGAGACAACAACTAATGAAAAACTGTTTTTT. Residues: CASSYETTTNEKLFF.

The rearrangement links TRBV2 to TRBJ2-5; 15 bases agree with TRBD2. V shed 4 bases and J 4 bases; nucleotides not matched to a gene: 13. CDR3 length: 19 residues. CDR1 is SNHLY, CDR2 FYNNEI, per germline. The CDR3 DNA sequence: TGTGCCAGCAGTGTGGGACTAGCGGGAGGAGTTAGGGTAGGAGAGACCCAGTACTTC. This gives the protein CASSVGLAGGVRVGETQYF.

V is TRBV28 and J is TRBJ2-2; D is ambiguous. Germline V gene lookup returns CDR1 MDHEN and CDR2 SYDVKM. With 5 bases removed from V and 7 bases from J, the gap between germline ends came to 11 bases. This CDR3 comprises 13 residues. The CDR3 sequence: CASSGPNYGELFF. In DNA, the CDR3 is TGTGCCAGCAGTGGTCCTAACTACGGGGAGCTGTTTTTT.

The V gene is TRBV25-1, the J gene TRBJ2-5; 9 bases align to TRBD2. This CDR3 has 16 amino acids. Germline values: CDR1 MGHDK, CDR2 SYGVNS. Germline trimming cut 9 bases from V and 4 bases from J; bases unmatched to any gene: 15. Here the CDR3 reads CARGISGGPGPETQYF. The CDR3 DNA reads TGTGCCAGGGGGATTAGCGGGGGTCCAGGCCCAGAGACCCAGTACTTC.

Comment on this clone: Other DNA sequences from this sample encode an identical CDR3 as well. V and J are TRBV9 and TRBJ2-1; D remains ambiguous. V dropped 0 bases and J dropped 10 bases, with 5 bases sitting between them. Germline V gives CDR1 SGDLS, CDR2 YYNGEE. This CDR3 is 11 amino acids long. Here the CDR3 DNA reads TGTGCCAGCAGCGTAGCAGGCGAGCAGTTCTTC. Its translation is CASSVAGEQFF.

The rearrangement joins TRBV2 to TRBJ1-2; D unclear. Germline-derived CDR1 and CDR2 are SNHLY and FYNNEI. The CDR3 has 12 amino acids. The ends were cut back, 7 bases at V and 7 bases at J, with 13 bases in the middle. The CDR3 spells CASKVRVAGYTF. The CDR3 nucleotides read TGTGCCAGCAAGGTCCGCGTAGCTGGCTACACCTTC.

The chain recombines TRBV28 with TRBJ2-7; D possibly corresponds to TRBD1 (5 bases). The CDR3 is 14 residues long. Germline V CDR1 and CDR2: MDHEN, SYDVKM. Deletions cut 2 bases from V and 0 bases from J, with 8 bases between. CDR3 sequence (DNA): TGTGCCAGCAGTTTACAGGGTTTCTCCTACGAGCAGTACTTC. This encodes CASSLQGFSYEQYF.

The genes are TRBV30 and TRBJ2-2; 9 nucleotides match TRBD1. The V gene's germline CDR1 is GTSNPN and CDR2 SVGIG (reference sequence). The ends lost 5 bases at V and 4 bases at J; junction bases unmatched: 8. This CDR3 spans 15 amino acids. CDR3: CAWASRQGGTGELFF. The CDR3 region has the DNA TGTGCCTGGGCCTCTCGACAGGGGGGCACCGGGGAGCTGTTTTTT.

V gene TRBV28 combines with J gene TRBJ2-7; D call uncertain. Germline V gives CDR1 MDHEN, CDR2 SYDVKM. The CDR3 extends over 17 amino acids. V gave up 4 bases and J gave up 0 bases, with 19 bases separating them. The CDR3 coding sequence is TGTGCCAGCAGTTCACAGTTTCGAATCGTAAGCTCCTACGAGCAGTACTTC. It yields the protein CASSSQFRIVSSYEQYF. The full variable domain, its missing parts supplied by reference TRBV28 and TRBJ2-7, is DVKVTQSSRYLVKRTGEKVFLECVQDMDHENMFWYRQDPGLGLRLIYFSYDVKMKEKGDIPEGYSVSREKKERFSLILESASTNQTSMYLCASSSQFRIVSSYEQYFGPGTRLTVT.

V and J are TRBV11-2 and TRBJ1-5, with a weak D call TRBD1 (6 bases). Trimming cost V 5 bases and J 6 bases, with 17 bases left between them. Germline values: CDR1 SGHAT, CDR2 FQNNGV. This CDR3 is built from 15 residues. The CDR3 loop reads CASSTTGISGQPQHF. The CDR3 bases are TGTGCCAGCAGCACCACAGGGATTTCCGGTCAGCCCCAGCATTTT. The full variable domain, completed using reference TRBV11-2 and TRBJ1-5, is EAGVAQSPRYKIIEKRQSVAFWCNPISGHATLYWYQQILGQGPKLLIQFQNNGVVDDSQLPKDRFSAERLKGVDSTLKIQPAKLEDSAVYLCASSTTGISGQPQHFGDGTRLSIL.

The CDR3 region is CASSPAGDPYEQYF. The CDR3 DNA reads TGTGCCAGTAGTCCGGCAGGCGACCCCTACGAGCAGTACTTC. The genes are TRBV19 and TRBJ2-7; D uncertain. There are 14 residues in the CDR3. The germline V gene encodes CDR1 LNHDA and CDR2 SQIVND (reference sequence). Deletions cut 5 bases from V and 2 bases from J, with 13 bases between. The full variable domain, in which reference TRBV19 and TRBJ2-7 provide the parts outside the CDR3, is DGGITQSPKYLFRKEGQNVTLSCEQNLNHDAMYWYRQDPGQGLRLIYYSQIVNDFQKGDIAEGYSVSREKKESFPLTVTSAQKNPTAFYLCASSPAGDPYEQYFGPGTRLTVT.

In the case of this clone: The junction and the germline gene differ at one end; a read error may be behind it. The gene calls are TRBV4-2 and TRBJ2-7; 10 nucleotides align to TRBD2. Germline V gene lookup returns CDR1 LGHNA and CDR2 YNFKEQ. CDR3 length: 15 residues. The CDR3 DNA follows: TGTGCCAACAGCCGGGGGGCTAGCGGGAGCTACGAGCAGTACTTC. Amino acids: CANSRGASGSYEQYF.

The CDR3 loop is CASSGGGTGLEETQYF. The CDR3 DNA reads TGTGCCAGCAGTGGTGGCGGGACAGGGTTGGAAGAGACCCAGTACTTC. The rearrangement uses TRBV28 and TRBJ2-5; 9 nucleotides line up with TRBD1. After removal of 5 bases from V and 3 bases from J, the junction contained 10 bases not matched to a gene. Looked up from germline, CDR1 is MDHEN and CDR2 is SYDVKM. This CDR3 region has 16 residues.

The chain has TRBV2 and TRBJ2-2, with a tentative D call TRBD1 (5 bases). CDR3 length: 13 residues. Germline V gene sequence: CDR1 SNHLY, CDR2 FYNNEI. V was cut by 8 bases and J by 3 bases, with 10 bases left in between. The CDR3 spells CASPWGDTGELFF. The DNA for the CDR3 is TGTGCCAGCCCCTGGGGCGACACCGGGGAGCTGTTTTTT. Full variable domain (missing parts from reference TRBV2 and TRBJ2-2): EPEVTQTPSHQVTQMGQEVILRCVPISNHLYFYWYRQILGQKVEFLVSFYNNEISEKSEIFDDQFSVERPDGSNFTLKIRSTKLEDSAMYFCASPWGDTGELFFGEGSRLTVL.

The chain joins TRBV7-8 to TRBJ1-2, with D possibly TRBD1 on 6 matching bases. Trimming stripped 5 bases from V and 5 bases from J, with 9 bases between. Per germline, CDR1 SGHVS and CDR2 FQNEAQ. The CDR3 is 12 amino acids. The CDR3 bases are TGTGCCAGCAGCCAACAGGGATATGGCTACACCTTC. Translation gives CASSQQGYGYTF.

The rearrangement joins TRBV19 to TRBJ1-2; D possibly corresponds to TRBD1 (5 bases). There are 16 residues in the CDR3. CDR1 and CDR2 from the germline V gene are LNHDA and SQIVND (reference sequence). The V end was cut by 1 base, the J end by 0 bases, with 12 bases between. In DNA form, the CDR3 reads TGTGCCAGTAGTATAGGGCACGGGGGAGCTAACTATGGCTACACCTTC. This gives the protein CASSIGHGGANYGYTF. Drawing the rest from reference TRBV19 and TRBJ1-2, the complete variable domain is DGGITQSPKYLFRKEGQNVTLSCEQNLNHDAMYWYRQDPGQGLRLIYYSQIVNDFQKGDIAEGYSVSREKKESFPLTVTSAQKNPTAFYLCASSIGHGGANYGYTFGSGTRLTVV.

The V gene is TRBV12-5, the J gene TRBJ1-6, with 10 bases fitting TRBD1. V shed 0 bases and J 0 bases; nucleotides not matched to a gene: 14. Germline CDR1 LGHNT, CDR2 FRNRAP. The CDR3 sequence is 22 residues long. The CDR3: CASGLVFLGDRGPSSYNSPLHF. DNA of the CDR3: TGTGCTAGTGGTTTGGTGTTCCTCGGGGACAGGGGCCCTAGCTCCTATAATTCACCCCTCCACTTT. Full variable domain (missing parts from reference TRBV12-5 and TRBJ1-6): DARVTQTPRHKVTEMGQEVTMRCQPILGHNTVFWYRQTMMQGLELLAYFRNRAPLDDSGMPKDRFSAEMPDATLATLKIQPSEPRDSAVYFCASGLVFLGDRGPSSYNSPLHFGNGTRLTVT.

The CDR3 spells CASSPDYENTQYF. The DNA for the CDR3 is TGTGCCAGCAGCCCAGACTATGAAAATACGCAGTATTTT. The chain combines TRBV11-1 with TRBJ2-3; D might be TRBD2 (5 bases). V was trimmed by 5 bases and J by 7 bases, leaving 13 bases between them. This CDR3 contains 13 residues. Germline loops: CDR1 SGHAT, CDR2 FQDESV (reference sequence).

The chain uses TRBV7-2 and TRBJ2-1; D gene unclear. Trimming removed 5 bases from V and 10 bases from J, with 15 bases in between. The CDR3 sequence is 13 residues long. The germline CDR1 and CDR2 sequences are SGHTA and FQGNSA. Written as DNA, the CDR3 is TGTGCCAGCAGCCCTACCAACAGTATCGAGCAGTTCTTC. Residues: CASSPTNSIEQFF.

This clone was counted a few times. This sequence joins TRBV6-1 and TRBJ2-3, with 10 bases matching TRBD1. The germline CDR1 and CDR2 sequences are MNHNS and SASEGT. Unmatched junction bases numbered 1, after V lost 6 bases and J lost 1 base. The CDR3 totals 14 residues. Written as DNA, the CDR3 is TGTGCCAGCAGGGACAGGGGGGGCACAGATACGCAGTATTTT. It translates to CASRDRGGTDTQYF.